The T cell receptor beta chain described here comes from a study of neurological immune-mediated disorders. Per the germline V gene, CDR1 is LGHDT and CDR2 is YNNKEL (reference sequence). V was pared by 3 bases and J by 2 bases, with 17 bases between. CDR3 length: 17 amino acids. TCRdb re-called the 5' RACE reads through MiXCR, storing one row per CDR3 protein. The table includes 55,000 to 85,000 distinct CDR3 sequences, approximately 3.3% detected once. The sequence was collected from a woman aged 45-60 years with multiple sclerosis. Sequencing used PBMCs. The chain is built from TRBV3-1 and TRBJ2-1, with a tentative D call TRBD1 (7 bases). This CDR3 reads CASSHFPPGGTYNEQFF. CDR3 nucleotide sequence: TGTGCCAGCAGCCATTTCCCCCCAGGGGGGACCTACAATGAGCAGTTCTTC.